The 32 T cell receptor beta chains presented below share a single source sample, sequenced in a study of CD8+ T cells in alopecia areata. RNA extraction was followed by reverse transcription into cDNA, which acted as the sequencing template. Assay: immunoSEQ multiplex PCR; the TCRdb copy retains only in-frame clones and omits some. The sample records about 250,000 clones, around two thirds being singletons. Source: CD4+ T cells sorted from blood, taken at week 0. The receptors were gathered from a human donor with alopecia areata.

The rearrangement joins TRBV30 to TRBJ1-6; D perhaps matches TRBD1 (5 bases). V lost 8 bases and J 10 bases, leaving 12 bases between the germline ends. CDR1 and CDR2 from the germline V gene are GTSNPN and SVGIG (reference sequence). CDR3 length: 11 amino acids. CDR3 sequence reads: CAVGGGSPLHF. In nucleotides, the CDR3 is TGTGCCGTTGGGGGAGGCTCACCCCTCCACTTT.

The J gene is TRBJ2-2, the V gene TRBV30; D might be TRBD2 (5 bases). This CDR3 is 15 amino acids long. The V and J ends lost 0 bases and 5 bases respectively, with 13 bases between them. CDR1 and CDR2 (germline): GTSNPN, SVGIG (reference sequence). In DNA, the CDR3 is TGTGCCTGGAGTGTACTGGCTAGCTTTACCGGGGAGCTGTTTTTT. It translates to CAWSVLASFTGELFF.

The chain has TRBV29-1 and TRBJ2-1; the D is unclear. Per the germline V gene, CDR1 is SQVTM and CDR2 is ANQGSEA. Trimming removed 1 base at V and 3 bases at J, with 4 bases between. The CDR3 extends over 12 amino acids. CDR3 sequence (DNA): TGCAGCGTTGAAGGCAGCTACAATGAGCAGTTCTTC. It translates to CSVEGSYNEQFF.

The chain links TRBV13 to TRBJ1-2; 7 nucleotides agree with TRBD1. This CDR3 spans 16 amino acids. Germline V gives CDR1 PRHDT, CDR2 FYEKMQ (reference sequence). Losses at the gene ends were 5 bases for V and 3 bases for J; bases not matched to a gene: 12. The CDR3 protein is CASSPNRGWVDYGYTF. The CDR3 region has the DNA TGTGCCAGCAGCCCCAACAGGGGCTGGGTAGACTATGGCTACACCTTC.

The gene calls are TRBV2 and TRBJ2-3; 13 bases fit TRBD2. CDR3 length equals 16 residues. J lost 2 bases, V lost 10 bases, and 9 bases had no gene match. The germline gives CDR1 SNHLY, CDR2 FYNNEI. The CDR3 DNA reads TGTGCCACGCGGAGACTAGCGGGGGGCTCCACAGATACGCAGTATTTT. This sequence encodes CATRRLAGGSTDTQYF. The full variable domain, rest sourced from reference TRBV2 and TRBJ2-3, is EPEVTQTPSHQVTQMGQEVILRCVPISNHLYFYWYRQILGQKVEFLVSFYNNEISEKSEIFDDQFSVERPDGSNFTLKIRSTKLEDSAMYFCATRRLAGGSTDTQYFGPGTRLTVL.

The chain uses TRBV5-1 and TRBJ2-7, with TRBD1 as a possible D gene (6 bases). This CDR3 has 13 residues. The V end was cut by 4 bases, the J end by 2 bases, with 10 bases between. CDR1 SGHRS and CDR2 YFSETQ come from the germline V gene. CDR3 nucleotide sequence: TGCGCCAGCAGCCAAGACAGGACCTACGAGCAGTACTTC. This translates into CASSQDRTYEQYF.

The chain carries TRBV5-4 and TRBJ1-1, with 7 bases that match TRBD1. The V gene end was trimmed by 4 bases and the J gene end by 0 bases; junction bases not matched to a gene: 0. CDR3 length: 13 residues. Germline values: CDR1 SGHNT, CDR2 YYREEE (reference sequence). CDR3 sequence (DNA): TGTGCCAGCAGCGGGACAGTGAACACTGAAGCTTTCTTT. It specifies CASSGTVNTEAFF.

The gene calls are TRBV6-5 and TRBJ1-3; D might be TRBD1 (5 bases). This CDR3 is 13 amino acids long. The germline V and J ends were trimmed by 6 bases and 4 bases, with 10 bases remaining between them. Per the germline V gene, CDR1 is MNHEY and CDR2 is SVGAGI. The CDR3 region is CASSPDRGNTIYF. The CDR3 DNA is TGTGCCAGCAGCCCCGACAGAGGAAACACCATATATTTT.

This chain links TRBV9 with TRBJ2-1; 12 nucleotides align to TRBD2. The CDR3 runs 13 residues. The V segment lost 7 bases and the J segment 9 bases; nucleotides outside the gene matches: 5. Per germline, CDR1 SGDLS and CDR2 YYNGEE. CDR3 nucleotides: TGTGCCAGCGGACTAGCGGGAATTGGTGAGCAGTTCTTC. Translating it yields CASGLAGIGEQFF.

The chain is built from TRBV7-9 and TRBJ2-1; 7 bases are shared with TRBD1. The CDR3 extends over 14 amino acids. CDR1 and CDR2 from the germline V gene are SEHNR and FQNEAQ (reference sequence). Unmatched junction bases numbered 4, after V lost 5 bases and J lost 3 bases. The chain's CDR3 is CASSPRQGYNEQFF. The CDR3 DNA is TGTGCCAGCAGCCCCCGACAGGGCTACAATGAGCAGTTCTTC.

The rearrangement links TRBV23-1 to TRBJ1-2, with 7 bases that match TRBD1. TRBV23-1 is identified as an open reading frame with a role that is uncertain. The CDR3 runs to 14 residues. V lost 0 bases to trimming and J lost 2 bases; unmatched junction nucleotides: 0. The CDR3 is CASSQSTGNYGYTF. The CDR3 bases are TGCGCCAGCAGTCAATCGACAGGGAACTATGGCTACACCTTC.

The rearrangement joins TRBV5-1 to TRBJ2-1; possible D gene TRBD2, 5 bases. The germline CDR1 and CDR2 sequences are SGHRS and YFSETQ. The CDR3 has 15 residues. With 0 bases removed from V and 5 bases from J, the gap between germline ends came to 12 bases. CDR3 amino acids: CASSLVVTTNNEQFF. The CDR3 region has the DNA TGCGCCAGCAGCTTGGTAGTGACTACCAACAATGAGCAGTTCTTC.

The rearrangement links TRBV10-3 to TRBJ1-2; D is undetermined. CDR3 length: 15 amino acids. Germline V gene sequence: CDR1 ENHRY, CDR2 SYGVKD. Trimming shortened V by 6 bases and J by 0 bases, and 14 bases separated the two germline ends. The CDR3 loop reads CAIRDGARANYGYTF. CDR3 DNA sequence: TGTGCCATCAGGGACGGAGCGAGAGCTAACTATGGCTACACCTTC.

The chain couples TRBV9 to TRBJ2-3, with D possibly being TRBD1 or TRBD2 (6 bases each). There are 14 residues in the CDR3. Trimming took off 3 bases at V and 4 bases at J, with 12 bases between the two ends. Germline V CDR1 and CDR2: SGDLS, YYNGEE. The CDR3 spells CASSALRGADTQYF. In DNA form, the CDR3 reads TGTGCCAGCAGCGCCTTGAGGGGGGCAGATACGCAGTATTTT.

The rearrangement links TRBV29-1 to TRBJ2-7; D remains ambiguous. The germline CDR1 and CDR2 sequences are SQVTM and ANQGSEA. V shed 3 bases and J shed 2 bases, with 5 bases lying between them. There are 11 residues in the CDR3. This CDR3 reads CSVDVAYEQYF. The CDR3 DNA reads TGCAGCGTTGACGTTGCCTACGAGCAGTACTTC.

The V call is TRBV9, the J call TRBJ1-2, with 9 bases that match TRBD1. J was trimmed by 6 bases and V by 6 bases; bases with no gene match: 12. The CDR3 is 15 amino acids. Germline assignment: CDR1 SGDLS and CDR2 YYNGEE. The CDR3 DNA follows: TGTGCCAGCACCTTACAACTACAGGGGGCTAATGGCTACACCTTC. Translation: CASTLQLQGANGYTF.

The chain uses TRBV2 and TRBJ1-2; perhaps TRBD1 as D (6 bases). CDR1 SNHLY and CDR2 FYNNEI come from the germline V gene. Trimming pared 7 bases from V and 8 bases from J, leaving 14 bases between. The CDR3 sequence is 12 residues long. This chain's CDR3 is CASTEGGLGYTF. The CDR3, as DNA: TGTGCCAGCACCGAGGGGGGGCTAGGCTACACCTTC.

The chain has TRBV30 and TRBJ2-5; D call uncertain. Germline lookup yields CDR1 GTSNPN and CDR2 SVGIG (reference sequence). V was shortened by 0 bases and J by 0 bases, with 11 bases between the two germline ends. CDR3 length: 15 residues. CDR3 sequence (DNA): TGTGCCTGGAGTGTAATCTACCCGTACCAAGAGACCCAGTACTTC. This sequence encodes CAWSVIYPYQETQYF.

The CDR3 here is CASSADTDTQYF. The DNA of the CDR3 is TGTGCCAGCAGCGCGGACACAGATACGCAGTATTTT. The V gene is TRBV2, the J gene TRBJ2-3; D remains ambiguous. V was pared by 6 bases and J by 2 bases, with 6 bases between. The germline gives CDR1 SNHLY, CDR2 FYNNEI. This CDR3 comprises 12 residues. The whole variable domain, remainder taken from reference TRBV2 and TRBJ2-3, is EPEVTQTPSHQVTQMGQEVILRCVPISNHLYFYWYRQILGQKVEFLVSFYNNEISEKSEIFDDQFSVERPDGSNFTLKIRSTKLEDSAMYFCASSADTDTQYFGPGTRLTVL.

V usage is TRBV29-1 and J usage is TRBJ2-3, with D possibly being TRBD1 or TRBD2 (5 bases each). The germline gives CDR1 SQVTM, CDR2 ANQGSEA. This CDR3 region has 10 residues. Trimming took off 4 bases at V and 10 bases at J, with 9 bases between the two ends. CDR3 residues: CSVGGTAQYF. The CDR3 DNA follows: TGCAGCGTTGGTGGGACCGCGCAGTATTTT.

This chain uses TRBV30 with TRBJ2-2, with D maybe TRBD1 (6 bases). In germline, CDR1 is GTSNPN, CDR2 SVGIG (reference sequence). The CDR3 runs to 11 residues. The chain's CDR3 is CATGNTGELFF. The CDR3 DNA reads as TGTGCGACAGGGAACACCGGGGAGCTGTTTTTT.

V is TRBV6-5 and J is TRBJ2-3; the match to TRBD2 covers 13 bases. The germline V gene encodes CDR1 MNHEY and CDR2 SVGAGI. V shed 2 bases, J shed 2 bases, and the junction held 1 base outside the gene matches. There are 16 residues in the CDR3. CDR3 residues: CASSYGLAGATDTQYF. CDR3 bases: TGTGCCAGCAGTTACGGACTAGCGGGGGCCACAGATACGCAGTATTTT.

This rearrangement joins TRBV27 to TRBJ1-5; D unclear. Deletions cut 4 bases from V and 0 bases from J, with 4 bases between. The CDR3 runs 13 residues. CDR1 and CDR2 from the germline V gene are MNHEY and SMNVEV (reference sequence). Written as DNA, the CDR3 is TGTGCCAGCAGTTGGAATAGCAATCAGCCCCAGCATTTT. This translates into CASSWNSNQPQHF.

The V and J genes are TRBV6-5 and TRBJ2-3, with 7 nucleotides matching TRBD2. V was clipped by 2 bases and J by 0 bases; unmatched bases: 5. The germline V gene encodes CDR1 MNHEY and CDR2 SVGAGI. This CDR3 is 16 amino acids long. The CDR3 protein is CASSYRGEVSTDTQYF. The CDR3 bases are TGTGCCAGCAGTTACCGGGGGGAGGTTAGCACAGATACGCAGTATTTT.

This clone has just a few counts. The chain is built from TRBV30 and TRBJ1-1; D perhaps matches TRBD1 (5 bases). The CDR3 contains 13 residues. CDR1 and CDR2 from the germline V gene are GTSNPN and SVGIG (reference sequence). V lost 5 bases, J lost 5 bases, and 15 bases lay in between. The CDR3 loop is CAWFLPGGTEAFF. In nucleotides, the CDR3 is TGTGCCTGGTTTTTACCGGGGGGGACTGAAGCTTTCTTT.

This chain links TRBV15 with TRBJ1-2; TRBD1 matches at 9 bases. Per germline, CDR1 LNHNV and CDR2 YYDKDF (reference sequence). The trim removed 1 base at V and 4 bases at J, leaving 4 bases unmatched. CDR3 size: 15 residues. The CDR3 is CATSRVGQGVYGYTF. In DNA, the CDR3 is TGTGCCACCAGCAGAGTGGGACAGGGCGTCTATGGCTACACCTTC.

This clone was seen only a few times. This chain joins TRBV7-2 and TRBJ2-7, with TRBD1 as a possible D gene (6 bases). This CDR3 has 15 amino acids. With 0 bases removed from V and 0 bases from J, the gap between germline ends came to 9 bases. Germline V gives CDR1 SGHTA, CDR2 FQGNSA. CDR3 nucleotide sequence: TGTGCCAGCAGCTTAGCGTCGGACAGCTCCTACGAGCAGTACTTC. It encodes CASSLASDSSYEQYF.

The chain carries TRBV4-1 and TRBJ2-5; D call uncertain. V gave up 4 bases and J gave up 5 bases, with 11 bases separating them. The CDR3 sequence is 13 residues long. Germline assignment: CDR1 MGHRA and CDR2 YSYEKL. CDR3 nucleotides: TGCGCCAGCAGCCCGCCCCCGGACGAGACCCAGTACTTC. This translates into CASSPPPDETQYF.

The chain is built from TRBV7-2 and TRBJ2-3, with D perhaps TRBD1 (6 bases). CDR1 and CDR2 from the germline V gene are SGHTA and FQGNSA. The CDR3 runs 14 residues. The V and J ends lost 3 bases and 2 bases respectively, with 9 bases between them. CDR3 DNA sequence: TGTGCCAGCAGCTTCGACAGGTACACAGATACGCAGTATTTT. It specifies CASSFDRYTDTQYF. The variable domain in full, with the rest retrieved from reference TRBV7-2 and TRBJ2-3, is GAGVSQSPSNKVTEKGKDVELRCDPISGHTALYWYRQSLGQGLEFLIYFQGNSAPDKSGLPSDRFSAERTGGSVSTLTIQRTQQEDSAVYLCASSFDRYTDTQYFGPGTRLTVL.

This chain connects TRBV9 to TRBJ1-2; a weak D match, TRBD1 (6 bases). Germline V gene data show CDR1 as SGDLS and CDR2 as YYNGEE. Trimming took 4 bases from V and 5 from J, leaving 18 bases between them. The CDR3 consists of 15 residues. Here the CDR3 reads CASSPQIGGGYGYTF. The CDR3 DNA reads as TGTGCCAGCAGCCCCCAGATAGGGGGTGGATATGGCTACACCTTC.

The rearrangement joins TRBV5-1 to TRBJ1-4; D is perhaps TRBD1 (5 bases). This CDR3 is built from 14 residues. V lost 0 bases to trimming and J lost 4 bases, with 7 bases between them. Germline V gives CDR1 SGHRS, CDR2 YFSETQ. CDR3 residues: CASSLEQDNEKLFF. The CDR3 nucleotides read TGCGCCAGCAGCTTGGAACAGGATAATGAAAAACTGTTTTTT.

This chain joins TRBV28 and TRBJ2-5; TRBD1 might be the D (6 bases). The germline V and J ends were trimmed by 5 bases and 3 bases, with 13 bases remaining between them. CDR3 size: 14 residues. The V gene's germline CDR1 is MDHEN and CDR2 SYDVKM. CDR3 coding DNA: TGTGCCAGCAGTCCTACGACAGGAGAAGAGACCCAGTACTTC. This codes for CASSPTTGEETQYF. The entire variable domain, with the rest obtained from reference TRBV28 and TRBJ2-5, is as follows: DVKVTQSSRYLVKRTGEKVFLECVQDMDHENMFWYRQDPGLGLRLIYFSYDVKMKEKGDIPEGYSVSREKKERFSLILESASTNQTSMYLCASSPTTGEETQYFGPGTRLLVL.